Following are 4 T cell receptor beta chains from one sample sequenced in a study of blood T cell repertoires in COVID-19. Profiled with immunoSEQ multiplex PCR; TCRdb holds only in-frame clones, not every one. The table includes 95,000 to 120,000 clones, about 85% detected once. The material sequenced was peripheral blood. Receptors originate from a human donor in a cohort sampled during active COVID-19.

DNA of the CDR3: TGTGCCAGCAGCGTAGTGGAGACAGGGAACTATGGCTACACCTTC. It specifies CASSVVETGNYGYTF. The chain couples TRBV9 to TRBJ1-2, with 7 bases that match TRBD1. The germline CDR1 and CDR2 sequences are SGDLS and YYNGEE. The CDR3 sequence is 15 residues long. V dropped 0 bases and J dropped 2; count of bases not matched to a gene: 4.

V and J are TRBV12-3 or TRBV12-4 and TRBJ2-1; D is unclear. Deletions cut 4 bases from V and 8 bases from J, with 12 bases between. The length of the CDR3 is 13 residues. The CDR3 spells CASSSAGRDEQFF. The DNA for the CDR3 is TGTGCCAGCAGTTCGGCCGGCCGGGATGAGCAGTTCTTC.

V and J are TRBV11-1 and TRBJ1-1; D uncertain. The CDR3 has 16 residues. The germline V and J ends were trimmed by 3 bases and 4 bases, with 18 bases remaining between them. The germline V gene has CDR1 SGHAT and CDR2 FQDESV (reference sequence). The chain's CDR3 is CASSFNQPRVGTEAFF. CDR3 coding DNA: TGTGCCAGCAGCTTTAACCAACCACGGGTGGGCACTGAAGCTTTCTTT.

V is TRBV6-6 and J is TRBJ2-5; 10 nucleotides align to TRBD2. CDR1 and CDR2 (germline): MNHNY, SVGAGI (reference sequence). The V segment lost 5 bases and the J segment 10 bases; nucleotides outside the gene matches: 19. This CDR3 comprises 17 residues. CDR3 sequence (DNA): TGTGCCAGCAGTCAACAGCGGGGGGGCCCCCTGGGAGTCAGCCAGTACTTC. It yields the protein CASSQQRGGPLGVSQYF.